These 22 T cell receptor beta chains came from one sample sequenced in a study of blood T cell repertoires in COVID-19 (TCRdb year 2020). Library method: the immunoSEQ multiplex PCR assay. TCRdb's version of the immuneACCESS table is confined to in-frame rearrangements and falls short of the full clone set. An unresolved V gene accounts for under half of the shortfall where checked; the remainder is of unknown origin. This sample comprises 190,000 or so clones, about nine tenths of them detected only once. 2% to 2.5% of the sample lies in the top ten. Material: PBMCs or T cells enriched from blood (not recorded which). The receptors derive from a woman under 40 who had recovered from COVID-19.

The genes are TRBV9 and TRBJ2-7; 8 bases match TRBD2. Trimming removed 5 bases from V and 2 bases from J; junction bases left unmatched: 21. There are 19 residues in the CDR3. The germline V gene has CDR1 SGDLS and CDR2 YYNGEE. Here the CDR3 DNA reads TGTGCCAGCAGTCCCCTAGACCCCGGACTAGCTGTTACACCCTACGAGCAGTACTTC. Encoded protein: CASSPLDPGLAVTPYEQYF.

The chain combines TRBV7-8 with TRBJ2-3, with 10 bases lining up with TRBD2. This CDR3 spans 17 amino acids. Germline CDR1 SGHVS, CDR2 FQNEAQ. The ends lost 1 base at V and 5 bases at J; junction bases unmatched: 9. CDR3 coding DNA: TGTGCCAGCAGCTTAGGGCTAGCGGGAGTTCGGCAAGATACGCAGTATTTT. Encoded protein: CASSLGLAGVRQDTQYF. Full variable domain (missing parts from reference TRBV7-8 and TRBJ2-3): GAGVSQSPRYKVAKRGQDVALRCDPISGHVSLFWYQQALGQGPEFLTYFQNEAQLDKSGLPSDRFFAERPEGSVSTLKIQRTQQEDSAVYLCASSLGLAGVRQDTQYFGPGTRLTVL.

A single count supports this clone. The chain employs TRBV7-8 and TRBJ1-2; 8 bases align to TRBD1. V trimming: 5 bases; J trimming: 11 bases; junction bases outside the gene matches: 13. The CDR3 is 14 amino acids. Germline-derived CDR1 and CDR2 are SGHVS and FQNEAQ. This CDR3 is CASSPIGTGREYTF. In DNA form, the CDR3 reads TGTGCCAGCAGCCCGATCGGGACAGGAAGAGAGTACACCTTC.

For the CDR3, the DNA is TGTGCCAGCAGCTTAAGGTTCCCTAGCGGGGGAACAGATACGCAGTATTTT. Protein product: CASSLRFPSGGTDTQYF. This chain joins TRBV7-2 and TRBJ2-3; TRBD2 agrees at 10 bases. CDR3 size: 17 residues. Trimming cost V 2 bases and J 3 bases; bases outside gene matches: 8. CDR1 and CDR2 from the germline V gene are SGHTA and FQGNSA.

The chain combines TRBV6-5 with TRBJ2-3; weak D call: TRBD1 (5 bases). Germline V gene sequence: CDR1 MNHEY, CDR2 SVGAGI. This CDR3 region has 16 residues. Between the trimmed V and J ends, which lost 0 bases and 11 bases, there was a span of 21 bases. CDR3 amino acids: CASSYSKGNEAVRQYF. CDR3 nucleotides: TGTGCCAGCAGTTACTCAAAGGGGAATGAAGCAGTCAGGCAGTATTTT.

This rearrangement joins TRBV6-2 or TRBV6-3 to TRBJ2-1; 9 bases align to TRBD2. Germline V gene sequence: CDR1 MNHEY, CDR2 SVGEGT. Trimming at V came to 0 bases and at J to 10 bases, leaving 4 bases not matched to a gene. CDR3 length: 14 residues. The CDR3 spells CASSYSMREGEQFF. The DNA of the CDR3 is TGTGCCAGCAGTTACTCCATGCGGGAGGGCGAGCAGTTCTTC.

This rearrangement joins TRBV3-1 (or the pseudogene TRBV3-2) to TRBJ2-2; the D gene is possibly TRBD2 (6 bases). This CDR3 is built from 15 residues. The V gene lost 6 bases and the J gene lost 6 bases, with 17 bases spanning the gap. Germline assignment: CDR1 LGHDT and CDR2 YNNKEL (reference sequence). The CDR3: CASRLKQAGPGELFF. The CDR3 coding sequence is TGTGCCAGCAGACTGAAGCAAGCGGGCCCCGGGGAGCTGTTTTTT.

The sample holds one count of this clone. The chain combines TRBV10-3 with TRBJ1-1; 7 bases are shared with TRBD1. The CDR3 runs to 12 residues. Unmatched junction bases numbered 3, after V lost 6 bases and J lost 5 bases. CDR1 is ENHRY and CDR2 is SYGVKD in the germline V gene. In nucleotides, the CDR3 is TGTGCCATCAGGACAGGGAGAACTGAAGCTTTCTTT. Translated, it gives CAIRTGRTEAFF.

The rearrangement joins TRBV7-2 to TRBJ1-2, with 7 bases identical to TRBD1. Looked up from germline, CDR1 is SGHTA and CDR2 is FQGNSA. The CDR3 has 15 residues. After removal of 5 bases from V and 3 bases from J, the junction contained 9 bases not matched to a gene. The CDR3 DNA is TGTGCCAGCAGCCGGGACAGTTTAAACGACTATGGCTACACCTTC. It yields the protein CASSRDSLNDYGYTF.

The V call is TRBV6-5, the J call TRBJ2-7; TRBD1 might be the D (6 bases). Trimming took off 4 bases at V and 6 bases at J, with 16 bases between the two ends. The germline gives CDR1 MNHEY, CDR2 SVGAGI. CDR3 length: 14 amino acids. In DNA, the CDR3 is TGTGCCAGCAGTTTTCGACAGGCCCTTAGCGAGCAGTACTTC. Protein: CASSFRQALSEQYF.

This clone was seen only once. This chain links TRBV9 with TRBJ1-1; D not certain. Germline CDR1 reads SGDLS; CDR2 reads YYNGEE. This CDR3 contains 13 residues. V dropped 4 bases and J dropped 2 bases, with 9 bases sitting between them. The CDR3 reads CASSPNTNTEAFF. CDR3 DNA sequence: TGTGCCAGCAGCCCGAACACCAACACTGAAGCTTTCTTT. Using reference TRBV9 and TRBJ1-1 for the parts outside the CDR3, the full variable domain is DSGVTQTPKHLITATGQRVTLRCSPRSGDLSVYWYQQSLDQGLQFLIQYYNGEERAKGNILERFSAQQFPDLHSELNLSSLELGDSALYFCASSPNTNTEAFFGQGTRLTVV.

J is TRBJ2-3 and V is TRBV12-3 or TRBV12-4; perhaps TRBD1 as D (6 bases). The CDR3 contains 13 residues. V shed 5 bases and J shed 5 bases, with 11 bases lying between them. The CDR3 here is CASSPNRVDTQYF. DNA for the CDR3: TGTGCCAGCAGTCCGAACAGGGTAGATACGCAGTATTTT.

This rearrangement joins TRBV4-2 to TRBJ1-2, with D uncertain. CDR1 LGHNA and CDR2 YNFKEQ come from the germline V gene. There are 14 residues in the CDR3. The ends were cut back, 3 bases at V and 4 bases at J, with 12 bases in the middle. CDR3 sequence (DNA): TGTGCCAGCAGCCAGGAGCTGTTTCCCTATGGCTACACCTTC. Protein: CASSQELFPYGYTF.

The chain links TRBV24-1 to TRBJ1-1; D gene uncertain. The V end was cut by 4 bases, the J end by 5 bases, with 13 bases between. Germline lookup yields CDR1 KGHDR and CDR2 SFDVKD. The CDR3 is 14 amino acids. The CDR3 DNA follows: TGTGCCACCAGTGACGCCGGGAAGGGTACTGAAGCTTTCTTT. Encoded protein: CATSDAGKGTEAFF.

The rearrangement uses TRBV6-1 and TRBJ1-2; 9 nucleotides agree with TRBD1. V trimming: 2 bases; J trimming: 4 bases; junction bases outside the gene matches: 5. Germline V gene data show CDR1 as MNHNS and CDR2 as SASEGT. The CDR3 spans 15 residues. Here the CDR3 reads CASSEPGQGSYGYTF. In DNA form, the CDR3 reads TGTGCCAGCAGTGAACCGGGACAGGGTAGCTATGGCTACACCTTC.

The CDR3 bases are TGTGCCAGCAGTGAACCGAGGACTAGCGGGGGGGCGGGGACCCAGTACTTC. Amino acid sequence: CASSEPRTSGGAGTQYF. The genes are TRBV2 and TRBJ2-5, with 15 bases fitting TRBD2. The CDR3 loop spans 17 amino acids. J was trimmed by 7 bases and V by 2 bases; bases with no gene match: 8. CDR1 is SNHLY, CDR2 FYNNEI, per germline.

V gene TRBV6-1 combines with J gene TRBJ2-2; 11 nucleotides align to TRBD2. Germline V gene lookup returns CDR1 MNHNS and CDR2 SASEGT. The CDR3 consists of 16 residues. V lost 4 bases and J lost 0; bases outside the gene matches: 1. CDR3 in DNA: TGTGCCAGCAGTGTAGCGGGGGGGGCGAACACCGGGGAGCTGTTTTTT. Its translation is CASSVAGGANTGELFF.

The chain has TRBV2 and TRBJ1-2; 8 nucleotides align to TRBD1. V trimming: 6 bases; J trimming: 8 bases; junction bases outside the gene matches: 8. This CDR3 comprises 13 residues. The germline V gene has CDR1 SNHLY and CDR2 FYNNEI. The CDR3, as DNA: TGTGCCAGCAGCCGGGACAGGAGAGAGGGCTACACCTTC. This translates into CASSRDRREGYTF.

The chain is built from TRBV19 and TRBJ1-2; 11 bases are a match to TRBD1. Germline values: CDR1 LNHDA, CDR2 SQIVND (reference sequence). After removal of 3 bases from V and 3 bases from J, the junction contained 0 bases not matched to a gene. This CDR3 region has 14 residues. CDR3 protein: CASSMGQGDYGYTF. The DNA of the CDR3 is TGTGCCAGTAGTATGGGACAGGGGGACTATGGCTACACCTTC.

The chain is built from TRBV4-3 and TRBJ1-2; D ambiguous. Trimming pared 0 bases from V and 8 bases from J, leaving 16 bases between. The CDR3 runs to 15 residues. The germline V gene encodes CDR1 LGHNA and CDR2 YSLEER. This CDR3 is CASSQDVRSGWGYTF. The CDR3 nucleotides read TGCGCCAGCAGCCAAGATGTCAGGTCGGGATGGGGCTACACCTTC.

The chain carries TRBV9 and TRBJ1-3, with TRBD1 matching 9 bases. Germline V gene lookup returns CDR1 SGDLS and CDR2 YYNGEE. This CDR3 is built from 15 residues. Trimming at V came to 3 bases and at J to 3 bases, leaving 4 bases not matched to a gene. CDR3 in DNA: TGTGCCAGCAGCGGAGGGACAGGGCTTGGAAACACCATATATTTT. Translation: CASSGGTGLGNTIYF.

The chain employs TRBV4-2 and TRBJ2-7; no firm D call. Germline V gene lookup returns CDR1 LGHNA and CDR2 YNFKEQ. V lost 1 base and J lost 2, with 12 bases in between. CDR3 length: 15 residues. CDR3 DNA sequence: TGTGCCAGCAGCCAAGGCGGTGTGGAAGCCTACGAGCAGTACTTC. It codes for CASSQGGVEAYEQYF.